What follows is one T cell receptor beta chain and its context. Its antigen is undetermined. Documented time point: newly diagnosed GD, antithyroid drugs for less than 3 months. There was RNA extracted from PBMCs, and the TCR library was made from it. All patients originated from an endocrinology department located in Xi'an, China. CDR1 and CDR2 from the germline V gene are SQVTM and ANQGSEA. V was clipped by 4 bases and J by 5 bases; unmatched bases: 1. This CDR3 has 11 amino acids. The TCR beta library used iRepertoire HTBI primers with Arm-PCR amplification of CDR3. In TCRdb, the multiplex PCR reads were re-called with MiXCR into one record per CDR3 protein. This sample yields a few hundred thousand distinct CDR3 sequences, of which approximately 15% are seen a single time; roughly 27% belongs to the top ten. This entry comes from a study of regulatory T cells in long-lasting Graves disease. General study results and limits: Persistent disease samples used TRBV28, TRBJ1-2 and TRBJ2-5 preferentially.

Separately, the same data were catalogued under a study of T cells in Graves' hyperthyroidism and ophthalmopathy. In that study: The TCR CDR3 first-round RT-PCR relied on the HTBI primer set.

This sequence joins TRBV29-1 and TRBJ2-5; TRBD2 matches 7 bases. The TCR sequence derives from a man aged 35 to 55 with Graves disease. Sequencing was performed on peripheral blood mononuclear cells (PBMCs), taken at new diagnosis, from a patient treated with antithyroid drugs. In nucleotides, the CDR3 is TGCAGCGTTGCGCGGGGGGAGACCCAGTACTTC. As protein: CSVARGETQYF. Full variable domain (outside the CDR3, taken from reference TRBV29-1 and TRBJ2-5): SAVISQKPSRDICQRGTSLTIQCQVDSQVTMMFWYRQQPGQSLTLIATANQGSEATYESGFVIDKFPISRPNLTFSTLTVSNMSPEDSSIYLCSVARGETQYFGPGTRLLVL.